The clone carrying this TCR beta chain was detected only once. Germline lookup yields CDR1 LGHNA and CDR2 YSLEER. CDR3 length equals 16 residues. The germline V and J ends were trimmed by 0 bases and 0 bases, with 12 bases remaining between them. At deep level, the assay was performed. Clones were sequenced by immunoSEQ multiplex PCR, and TCRdb holds only the in-frame ones, with some missing. The sample lists about 2 million clones, roughly 94% seen once, with roughly 0.13% in the top ten. The sample is drawn from a study of shared clonotypes between healthy human individuals. Memory CD4+ cells were the fraction left after CD45RA+ naive selection.

Material: naive CD4+ T cells sorted from blood. Described subset: CD45RA+ positively selected. The chain has TRBV4-3 and TRBJ2-7; D perhaps matches TRBD2 (6 bases). The clonotype was recovered from a man between 18 and 29 years old in good health. The CDR3 nucleotides are TGCGCCAGCAGCCAAGATGTCATAGCGGTCTCCTACGAGCAGTACTTC. This sequence encodes CASSQDVIAVSYEQYF.